This entry describes one T cell receptor beta chain. Its specificity is unknown. These data are taken from a study of Ad26.COV2.S vaccination and SARS-CoV-2 variants. Study background: As a participant in COV1001, the donor was in the Ad26.COV2.S trial arm. Study-wide points: Reportedly, spike-specific CD8+ and CD4+ T cell responses achieved substantial breadth once vaccination had taken place. Individuals receiving vaccine had higher spike-specific TCR breadth than placebo recipients did.

The method was immunoSEQ multiplex PCR; TCRdb's version includes in-frame clones alone and lacks a portion of them. The table records some 320,000 clones, roughly 84% of them present only once. Indicated treatment: 15 to 20 received Ad26.COV2.S at low or high dose, single or two shots; about five received placebo; per-sample allocation not given. At day 63 after the first vaccine or placebo injection, samples were drawn. Per germline, CDR1 SGHTA and CDR2 FQGNSA. V was shortened by 1 base and J by 3 bases, with 13 bases between the two germline ends. The CDR3 is 15 amino acids. The receptor's source is a person between 18 and 60 years old who received the Ad26.COV2.S COVID-19 vaccine or a placebo. Sample: peripheral blood, taken in a trial of Ad26.COV2.S vaccine versus placebo. The chain recombines TRBV7-2 with TRBJ2-7, with D tentatively TRBD1 (6 bases). CDR3 in DNA: TGTGCCAGCAGCTTAGAAGGGGGACACCGCTACGAGCAGTACTTC. This translates into CASSLEGGHRYEQYF.